This passage covers 19 T cell receptor beta chains from one sample sequenced in a study of blood T cell repertoires in COVID-19. The protocol was immunoSEQ multiplex PCR, while the TCRdb copy is restricted to in-frame clones and leaves out a portion. The table lists about 270,000 clones, over 80% of them singletons. The sample comprised PBMCs or T cells enriched from blood (not recorded which). These receptors were obtained from a woman in her 30s with acute COVID-19.

This chain joins TRBV29-1 and TRBJ2-4; D is unresolved. The germline V gene encodes CDR1 SQVTM and CDR2 ANQGSEA. V lost 4 bases and J 5 bases, leaving 18 bases between the germline ends. The CDR3 extends over 15 amino acids. This chain's CDR3 is CSVGGPTTPQNIQYF. The CDR3 bases are TGCAGCGTTGGTGGGCCCACCACCCCCCAAAACATTCAGTACTTC.

The chain links TRBV5-5 to TRBJ2-1; TRBD1 agrees at 7 bases. This CDR3 is 13 amino acids long. V lost 4 bases to trimming and J lost 5 bases; unmatched junction nucleotides: 3. Germline V lookup: CDR1 SGHKS, CDR2 YYEKEE (reference sequence). CDR3 region: CASSLGTDNEQFF. Here the CDR3 DNA reads TGTGCCAGCAGCCTCGGGACAGACAATGAGCAGTTCTTC.

This clone appeared once. This sequence joins TRBV7-6 and TRBJ2-7, with 7 bases that match TRBD2. The V segment lost 4 bases and the J segment 0 bases; nucleotides outside the gene matches: 15. Germline CDR1 reads SGHVS; CDR2 reads FNYEAQ. The CDR3 is 18 amino acids. This CDR3 is CASSSNSPGGPISYEQYF. The CDR3 DNA sequence: TGTGCCAGCAGCTCAAACTCACCGGGAGGTCCTATCTCCTACGAGCAGTACTTC.

CDR3 sequence reads: CASSQDTHPTNEKLFF. The CDR3 DNA follows: TGCGCCAGCAGCCAAGATACACACCCAACTAATGAAAAACTGTTTTTT. The rearrangement uses TRBV4-1 and TRBJ1-4; D not certain. CDR3 length: 16 residues. Deletions cut 0 bases from V and 0 bases from J, with 8 bases between. The germline V gene encodes CDR1 MGHRA and CDR2 YSYEKL.

CDR3 loop: CASSSRNTPGLPLYEQYF. CDR3 sequence (DNA): TGTGCCAGCAGCTCCCGAAATACCCCGGGACTACCACTTTACGAGCAGTACTTC. This chain connects TRBV7-9 to TRBJ2-7, with 7 positions matching TRBD2. CDR1 SEHNR and CDR2 FQNEAQ come from the germline V gene (reference sequence). J lost 4 bases, V lost 4 bases, and 19 bases had no gene match. The CDR3 sequence is 18 residues long.

The gene calls are TRBV3-1 (or the pseudogene TRBV3-2) and TRBJ1-4, with D uncertain. CDR1 and CDR2 from the germline V gene are LGHDT and YNNKEL (reference sequence). Trimming took off 3 bases at V and 7 bases at J, with 9 bases between the two ends. The CDR3 has 13 residues. The CDR3 region has the DNA TGTGCCAGCAGCCAGGCAAATACTGAAAAACTGTTTTTT. Protein product: CASSQANTEKLFF.

The chain carries TRBV5-1 and TRBJ2-5; weak D call: TRBD2 (6 bases). V shed 0 bases and J shed 2 bases, with 8 bases lying between them. From germline, CDR1 is SGHRS and CDR2 YFSETQ. The CDR3 sequence is 14 residues long. The CDR3, as DNA: TGCGCCAGCAGCTTGGGGGGGGAACAAGAGACCCAGTACTTC. It encodes CASSLGGEQETQYF.

The V and J genes are TRBV5-1 and TRBJ1-4; D is uncertain. The CDR3 is made up of 16 amino acids. Germline CDR1 is SGHRS and CDR2 is YFSETQ. V lost 1 base to trimming and J lost 3 bases, with 13 bases between them. For the CDR3, the DNA is TGCGCCAGCAGCTTGCTGGGCAGACCCTCTAATGAAAAACTGTTTTTT. The encoded protein is CASSLLGRPSNEKLFF.

The chain recombines TRBV4-1 with TRBJ1-4; TRBD1 aligns across 9 bases. Trimming cost V 2 bases and J 8 bases; bases outside gene matches: 9. Germline values: CDR1 MGHRA, CDR2 YSYEKL. This CDR3 comprises 16 residues. The CDR3 DNA reads as TGCGCCAGCAGCCAACAAATGGGACAGGGAAAAGAAAAACTGTTTTTT. It yields the protein CASSQQMGQGKEKLFF.

V gene TRBV3-1 (or the pseudogene TRBV3-2) combines with J gene TRBJ2-2, with a weak D call TRBD2 (5 bases). The length of the CDR3 is 16 residues. Germline CDR1 LGHDT, CDR2 YNNKEL (reference sequence). The germline V and J ends were trimmed by 1 base and 7 bases, with 16 bases remaining between them. The CDR3 loop reads CASSQVYTRVVGELFF. Written as DNA, the CDR3 is TGTGCCAGCAGCCAAGTCTACACTAGGGTCGTCGGGGAGCTGTTTTTT.

The rearrangement links TRBV12-3 or TRBV12-4 to TRBJ2-5; D unclear. The CDR3 runs 11 residues. V dropped 5 bases and J dropped 5 bases, with 6 bases sitting between them. CDR3 sequence reads: CASSERETQYF. The CDR3 region has the DNA TGTGCCAGCAGTGAGAGGGAGACCCAGTACTTC.

The chain employs TRBV5-1 and TRBJ1-2, with TRBD1 identical over 7 bases. Germline CDR1 and CDR2: SGHRS and YFSETQ. This CDR3 contains 14 residues. V shed 0 bases and J 6 bases; nucleotides not matched to a gene: 5. CDR3 sequence (DNA): TGCGCCAGCAGCTTGGAGGGACAGTCGGATGGCTACACCTTC. This codes for CASSLEGQSDGYTF.

The chain joins TRBV5-6 to TRBJ2-6; TRBD2 agrees at 8 bases. J was trimmed by 0 bases and V by 3 bases; bases with no gene match: 5. The CDR3 runs 17 residues. Germline-derived CDR1 and CDR2 are SGHDT and YYEEEE. The CDR3 bases are TGTGCCAGCAGCTCGCGGGGGGTTGCCTCTGGGGCCAACGTCCTGACTTTC. Its protein is CASSSRGVASGANVLTF.

The chain links TRBV3-1 (or the pseudogene TRBV3-2) to TRBJ1-5, with 7 positions matching TRBD1. V lost 3 bases and J lost 5; bases outside the gene matches: 4. Germline lookup yields CDR1 LGHDT and CDR2 YNNKEL (reference sequence). The CDR3 is made up of 14 amino acids. The CDR3 DNA sequence: TGTGCCAGCAGCCATAGGGACAGTTATCAGCCCCAGCATTTT. Translated, it gives CASSHRDSYQPQHF.

This clone turned up a few times. The chain combines TRBV18 with TRBJ2-2; 7 bases are shared with TRBD1. The V gene end was trimmed by 4 bases and the J gene end by 7 bases; junction bases not matched to a gene: 9. The germline V gene has CDR1 KGHSH and CDR2 LQKENI. The CDR3 totals 15 residues. The CDR3 DNA sequence: TGTGCCAGCTCACTCGGACAGGCCTTAAACGGGGAGCTGTTTTTT. It encodes CASSLGQALNGELFF.

This clone is a singleton in its sample. CDR3 residues: CASSLADSTGELFF. CDR3 DNA: TGTGCCAGCAGTCTAGCGGACTCCACCGGGGAGCTGTTTTTT. The V and J genes are TRBV6-5 and TRBJ2-2, with TRBD2 matching over 7 bases. Germline CDR1 MNHEY, CDR2 SVGAGI. The CDR3 totals 14 residues. V was pared by 5 bases and J by 4 bases, with 4 bases of the junction left unmatched.

J is TRBJ1-1 and V is TRBV11-2, with D hard to call. Looked up from germline, CDR1 is SGHAT and CDR2 is FQNNGV. V was clipped by 5 bases and J by 4 bases, with 14 bases between them. The CDR3 loop spans 14 amino acids. The chain's CDR3 is CASSQPRAGTEAFF. The DNA of the CDR3 is TGTGCCAGCAGCCAACCTCGGGCGGGCACTGAAGCTTTCTTT.

The CDR3 coding sequence is TGTGCCAGCAGTTACTTTACAGCAGGGGGAGAAAAACTGTTTTTT. Its translation: CASSYFTAGGEKLFF. This sequence joins TRBV6-5 and TRBJ1-4, with 7 bases matching TRBD1. The V gene end was trimmed by 1 base and the J gene end by 8 bases; junction bases not matched to a gene: 7. CDR3 size: 15 residues. Germline V gives CDR1 MNHEY, CDR2 SVGAGI.

V and J are TRBV19 and TRBJ2-1; 12 nucleotides align to TRBD2. CDR1 is LNHDA, CDR2 SQIVND, per germline (reference sequence). The CDR3 covers 16 residues. Losses at the gene ends were 7 bases for V and 3 bases for J; bases not matched to a gene: 7. This CDR3 is CASIGTSGSFYNEQFF. DNA for the CDR3: TGTGCCAGTATAGGGACTAGCGGGTCCTTCTACAATGAGCAGTTCTTC.